This T cell receptor (beta chain) was retrieved from a study of cytomegalovirus exposure and HLA in healthy donors. There are 13 residues in the CDR3. Germline V CDR1 and CDR2: GTSNPN, SVGIG (reference sequence). Between the trimmed V and J ends, which lost 4 bases and 4 bases, there was a span of 13 bases. Profiled with immunoSEQ multiplex PCR; TCRdb holds only in-frame clones, not every one. The sample holds over 150,000 clones; 86% are singletons and the top ten take 2.1%. The J gene is TRBJ1-1, the V gene TRBV30; the D gene is possibly TRBD1 (5 bases). The specimen was PBMCs. The receptor was derived from a human donor in good health. The CDR3 DNA follows: TGTGCCTGGATATCTTGGGGGGGCACTGAAGCTTTCTTT. Protein product: CAWISWGGTEAFF.